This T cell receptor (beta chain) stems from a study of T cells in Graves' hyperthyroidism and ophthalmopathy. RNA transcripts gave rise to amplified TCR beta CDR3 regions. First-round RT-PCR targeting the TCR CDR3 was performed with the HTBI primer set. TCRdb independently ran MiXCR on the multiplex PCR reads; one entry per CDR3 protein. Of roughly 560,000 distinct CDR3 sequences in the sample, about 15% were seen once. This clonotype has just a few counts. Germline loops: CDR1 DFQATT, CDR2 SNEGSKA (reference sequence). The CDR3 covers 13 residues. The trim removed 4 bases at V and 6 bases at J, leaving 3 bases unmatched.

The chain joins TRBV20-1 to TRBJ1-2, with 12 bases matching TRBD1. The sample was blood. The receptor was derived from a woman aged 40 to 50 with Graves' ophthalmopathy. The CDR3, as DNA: TGCAGTGCTACCGGGGACAGGGGGCATGGCTACACCTTC. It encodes CSATGDRGHGYTF.